This TCR beta chain came from a study of T-cell reconstitution after alpha-beta-depleted transplantation in children. This clonotype has only a few counts. Molecular barcoding with unique molecular identifiers was used for the TCRbeta library. TCRdb ran MiXCR on the PCR reads and lists one entry per CDR3 protein. The data show hundreds of thousands of distinct CDR3 sequences, approximately 17% seen once. The TCR originated in a human donor who donated a stem cell graft to a child with acute myeloid leukemia. The source was PBMCs from the stem cell graft donor, collected from the stem cell graft.

The CDR3 DNA follows: TGCAGTGCTTGGGACAACTATGGCTACACCTTC. Residues: CSAWDNYGYTF. The chain couples TRBV20-1 to TRBJ1-2, with D perhaps TRBD1 (5 bases). Trimming removed 5 bases from V and 2 bases from J, with 6 bases in between. The germline V gene has CDR1 DFQATT and CDR2 SNEGSKA (reference sequence). This CDR3 is built from 11 residues.